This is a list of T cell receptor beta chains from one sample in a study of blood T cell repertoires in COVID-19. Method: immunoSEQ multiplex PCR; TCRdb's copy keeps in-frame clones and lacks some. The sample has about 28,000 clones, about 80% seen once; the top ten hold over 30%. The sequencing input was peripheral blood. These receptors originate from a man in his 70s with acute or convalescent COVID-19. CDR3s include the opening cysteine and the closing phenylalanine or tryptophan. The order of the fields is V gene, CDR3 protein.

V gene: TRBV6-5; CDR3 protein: CASRSDSPTSPLHF
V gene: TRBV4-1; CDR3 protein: CASSQDRSGSDTQYF
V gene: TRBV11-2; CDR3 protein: CASSLGRVSETQYF
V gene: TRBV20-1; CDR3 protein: CSASTTLSGDGETQYF
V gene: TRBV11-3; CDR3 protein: CASSLDSSTHTGELFF
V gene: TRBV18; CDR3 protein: CASSPEKGVWGSGNTIYF
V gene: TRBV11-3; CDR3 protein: CASSLTGRDTQYF
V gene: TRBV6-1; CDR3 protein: CASSELAGGGMTRETQYF
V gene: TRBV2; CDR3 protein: CASKSQSSGNTIYF
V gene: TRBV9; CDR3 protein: CASSVMQTSGGSGTQYF
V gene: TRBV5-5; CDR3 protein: CASSLAVGSGANVLTF
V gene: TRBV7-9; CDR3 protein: CASSSAGSDTQYF
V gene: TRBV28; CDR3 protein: CASAPGLAGAYEQFF